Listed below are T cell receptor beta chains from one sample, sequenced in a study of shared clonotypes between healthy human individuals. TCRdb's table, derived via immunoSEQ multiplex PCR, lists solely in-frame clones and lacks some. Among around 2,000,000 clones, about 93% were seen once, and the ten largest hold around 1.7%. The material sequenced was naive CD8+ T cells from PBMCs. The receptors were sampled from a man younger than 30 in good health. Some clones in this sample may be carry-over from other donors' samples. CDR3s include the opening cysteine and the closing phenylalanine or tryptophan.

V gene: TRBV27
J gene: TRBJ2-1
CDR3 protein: CASIGGGLNEQFF

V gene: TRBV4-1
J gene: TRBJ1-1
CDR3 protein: CASSHRMNTEAFF

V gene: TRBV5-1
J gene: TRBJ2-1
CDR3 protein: CASTRGNNEQFF

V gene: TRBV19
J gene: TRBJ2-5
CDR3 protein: CASSIDLVGETQYF

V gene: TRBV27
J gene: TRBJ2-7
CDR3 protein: CASSPSGQGYEQYF

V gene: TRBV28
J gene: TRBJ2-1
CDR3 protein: CASSLGGGYNEQFF

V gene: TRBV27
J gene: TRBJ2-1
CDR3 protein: CASRDRESYNEQFF

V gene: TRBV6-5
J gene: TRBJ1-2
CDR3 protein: CASSHQGQGAKGYTF

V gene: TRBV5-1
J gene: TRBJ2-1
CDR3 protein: CASSLETSGRWHDEQFF

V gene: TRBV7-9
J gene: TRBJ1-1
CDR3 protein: CASSPSHSEAFF

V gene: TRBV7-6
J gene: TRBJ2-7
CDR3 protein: CASTPRGGGGEQYF

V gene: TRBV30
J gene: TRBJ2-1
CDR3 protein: CAWSLGLAAYYEQFF

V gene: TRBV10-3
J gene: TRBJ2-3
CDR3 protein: CAISETGVRQYF

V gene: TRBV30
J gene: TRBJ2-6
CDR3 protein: CAWRRLSGANVLTF

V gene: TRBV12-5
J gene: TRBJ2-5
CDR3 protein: CASAPADQETQYF

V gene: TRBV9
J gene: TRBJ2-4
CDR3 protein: CASSAGTHLAKNIQYF